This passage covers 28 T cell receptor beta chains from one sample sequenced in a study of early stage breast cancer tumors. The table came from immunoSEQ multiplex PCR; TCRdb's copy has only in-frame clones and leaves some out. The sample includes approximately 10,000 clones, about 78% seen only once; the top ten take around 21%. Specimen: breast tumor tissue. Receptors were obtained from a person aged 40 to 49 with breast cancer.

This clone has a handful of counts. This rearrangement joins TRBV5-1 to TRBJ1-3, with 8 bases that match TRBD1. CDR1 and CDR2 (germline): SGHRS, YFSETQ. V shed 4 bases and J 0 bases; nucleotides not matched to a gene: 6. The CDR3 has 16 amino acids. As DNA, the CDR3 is TGCGCCAGCAGCAATGGACAGGGAAACTCTGGAAACACCATATATTTT. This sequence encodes CASSNGQGNSGNTIYF.

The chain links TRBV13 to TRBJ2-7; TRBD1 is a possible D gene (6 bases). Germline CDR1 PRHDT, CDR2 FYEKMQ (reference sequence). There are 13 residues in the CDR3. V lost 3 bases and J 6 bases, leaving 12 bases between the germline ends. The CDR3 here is CASSLATGGEQYF. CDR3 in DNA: TGTGCCAGCAGCTTGGCGACAGGCGGCGAGCAGTACTTC.

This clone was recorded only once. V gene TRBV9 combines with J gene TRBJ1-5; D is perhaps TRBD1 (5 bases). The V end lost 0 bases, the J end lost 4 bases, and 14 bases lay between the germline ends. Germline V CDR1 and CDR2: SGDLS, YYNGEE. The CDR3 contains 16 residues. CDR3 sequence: CASSVDGGSGNQPQHF. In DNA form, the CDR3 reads TGTGCCAGCAGCGTAGATGGGGGATCGGGAAATCAGCCCCAGCATTTT.

The CDR3 coding sequence is TGTGCCAGTCCTACGACAGTGAAAAAAAAACAGAACCAATACGAGCAGTACTTC. It encodes CASPTTVKKKQNQYEQYF. The chain has TRBV11-2 and TRBJ2-7; D might be TRBD1 (5 bases). Trimming cost V 9 bases and J 4 bases, with 31 bases left between them. The germline V gene has CDR1 SGHAT and CDR2 FQNNGV. The CDR3 totals 18 residues.

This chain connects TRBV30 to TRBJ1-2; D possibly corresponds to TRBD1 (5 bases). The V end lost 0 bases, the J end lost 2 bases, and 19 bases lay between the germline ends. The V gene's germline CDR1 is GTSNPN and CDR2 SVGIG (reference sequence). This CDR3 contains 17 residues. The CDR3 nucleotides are TGTGCCTGGAGTGTGGGGGGTACCTCAATTTTCAACTATGGCTACACCTTC. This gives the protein CAWSVGGTSIFNYGYTF.

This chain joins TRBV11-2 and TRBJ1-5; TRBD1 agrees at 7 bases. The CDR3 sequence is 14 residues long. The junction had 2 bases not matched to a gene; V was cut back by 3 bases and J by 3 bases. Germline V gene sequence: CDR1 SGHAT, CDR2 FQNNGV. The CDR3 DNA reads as TGTGCCAGCAGCTTTACAGGGGTCAATCAGCCCCAGCATTTT. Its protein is CASSFTGVNQPQHF.

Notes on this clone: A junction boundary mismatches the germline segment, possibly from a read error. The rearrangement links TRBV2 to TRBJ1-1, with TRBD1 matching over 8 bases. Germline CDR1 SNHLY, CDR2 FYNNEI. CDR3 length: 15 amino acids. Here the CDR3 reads CASSEDQQGAGEAFF. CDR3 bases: TGTGCCAGCAGCGAAGATCAGCAGGGGGCAGGAGAAGCTTTCTTT.

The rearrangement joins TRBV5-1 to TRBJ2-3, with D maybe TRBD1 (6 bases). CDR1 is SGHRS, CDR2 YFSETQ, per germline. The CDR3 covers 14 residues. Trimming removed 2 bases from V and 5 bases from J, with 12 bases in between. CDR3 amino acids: CASSFGQQEDTQYF. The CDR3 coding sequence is TGCGCCAGCAGCTTTGGACAGCAGGAAGATACGCAGTATTTT.

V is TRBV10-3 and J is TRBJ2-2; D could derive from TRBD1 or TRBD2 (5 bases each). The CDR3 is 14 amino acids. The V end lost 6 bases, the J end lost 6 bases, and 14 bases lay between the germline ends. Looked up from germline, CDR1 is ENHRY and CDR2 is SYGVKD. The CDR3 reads CAIRTSGDPGELFF. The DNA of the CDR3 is TGTGCCATCAGGACTTCCGGGGACCCCGGGGAGCTGTTTTTT.

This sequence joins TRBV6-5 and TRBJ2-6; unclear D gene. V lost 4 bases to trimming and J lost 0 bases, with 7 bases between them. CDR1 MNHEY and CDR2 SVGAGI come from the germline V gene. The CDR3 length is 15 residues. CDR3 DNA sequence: TGTGCCAGCAGTTCCAGAGTCTCTGGGGCCAACGTCCTGACTTTC. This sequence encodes CASSSRVSGANVLTF.

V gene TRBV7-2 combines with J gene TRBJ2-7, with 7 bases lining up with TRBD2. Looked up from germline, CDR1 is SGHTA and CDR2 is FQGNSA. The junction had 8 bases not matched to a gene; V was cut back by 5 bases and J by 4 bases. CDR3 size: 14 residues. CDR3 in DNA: TGTGCCAGCAGCCGCGGACTAGAGCGTTACGAGCAGTACTTC. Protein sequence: CASSRGLERYEQYF.

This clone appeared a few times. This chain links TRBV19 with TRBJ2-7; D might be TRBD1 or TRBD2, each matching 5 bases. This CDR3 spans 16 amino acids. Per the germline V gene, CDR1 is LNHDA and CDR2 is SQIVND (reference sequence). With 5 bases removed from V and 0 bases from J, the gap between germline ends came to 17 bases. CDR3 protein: CASSLSGTANSYEQYF. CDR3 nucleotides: TGTGCCAGTAGTCTTTCCGGGACGGCAAACTCCTACGAGCAGTACTTC.

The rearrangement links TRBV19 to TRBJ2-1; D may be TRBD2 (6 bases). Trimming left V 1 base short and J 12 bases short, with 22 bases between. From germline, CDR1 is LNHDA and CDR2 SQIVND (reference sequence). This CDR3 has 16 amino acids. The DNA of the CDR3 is TGTGCCAGTAGTATAGGCCTTGGAGCGGGTACGAGTAGGCAGTTCTTC. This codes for CASSIGLGAGTSRQFF.

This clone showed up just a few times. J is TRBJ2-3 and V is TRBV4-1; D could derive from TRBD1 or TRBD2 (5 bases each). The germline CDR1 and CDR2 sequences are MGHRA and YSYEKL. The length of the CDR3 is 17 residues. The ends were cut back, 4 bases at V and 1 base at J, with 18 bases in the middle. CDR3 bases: TGCGCCAGCAGCCCCCTTCGGGGACCTCCCCGCACAGATACGCAGTATTTT. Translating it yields CASSPLRGPPRTDTQYF.

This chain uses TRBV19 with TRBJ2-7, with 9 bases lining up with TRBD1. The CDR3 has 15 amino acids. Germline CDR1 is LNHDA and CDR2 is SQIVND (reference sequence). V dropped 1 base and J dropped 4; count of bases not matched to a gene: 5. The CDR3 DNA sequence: TGTGCCAGTAGTATAGTGGGGACAGGGCTGTACGAGCAGTACTTC. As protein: CASSIVGTGLYEQYF.

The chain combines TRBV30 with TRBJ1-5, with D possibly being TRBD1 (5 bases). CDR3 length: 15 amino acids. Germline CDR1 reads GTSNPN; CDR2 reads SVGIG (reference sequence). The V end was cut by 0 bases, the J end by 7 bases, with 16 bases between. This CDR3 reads CAWSVRAGLGQPQHF. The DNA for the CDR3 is TGTGCCTGGAGTGTTCGTGCAGGGTTGGGACAGCCCCAGCATTTT.

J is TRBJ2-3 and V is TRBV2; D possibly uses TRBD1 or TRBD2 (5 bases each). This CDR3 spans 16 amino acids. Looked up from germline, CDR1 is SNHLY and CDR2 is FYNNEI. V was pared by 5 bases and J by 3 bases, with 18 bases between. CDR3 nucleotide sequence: TGTGCCAGCAGTAGAGGAACGGGAAGGGGAACAGATACGCAGTATTTT. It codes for CASSRGTGRGTDTQYF.

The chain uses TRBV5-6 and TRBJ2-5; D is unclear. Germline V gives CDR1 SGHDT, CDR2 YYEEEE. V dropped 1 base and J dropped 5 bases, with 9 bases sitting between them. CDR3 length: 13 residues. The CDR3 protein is CASSLRVGETQYF. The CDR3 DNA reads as TGTGCCAGCAGCTTGAGGGTGGGGGAGACCCAGTACTTC.

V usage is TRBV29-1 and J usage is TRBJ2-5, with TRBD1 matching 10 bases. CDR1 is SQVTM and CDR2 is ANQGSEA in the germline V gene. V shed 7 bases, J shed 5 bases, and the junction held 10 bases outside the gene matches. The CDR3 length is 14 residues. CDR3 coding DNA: TGCAGCGCCCGACCGGGACAGGGGCGGGAGACCCAGTACTTC. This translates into CSARPGQGRETQYF.

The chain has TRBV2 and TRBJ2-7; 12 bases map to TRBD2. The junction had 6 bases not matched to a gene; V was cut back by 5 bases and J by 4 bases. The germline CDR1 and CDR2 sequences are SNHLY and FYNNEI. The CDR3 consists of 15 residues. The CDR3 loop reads CASSQSLAGGYEQYF. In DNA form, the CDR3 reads TGTGCCAGCAGTCAGAGTCTAGCGGGAGGGTACGAGCAGTACTTC.

CDR3 sequence: CASSLRAGEQYF. CDR3 sequence (DNA): TGTGCCAGCAGCTTGCGGGCAGGCGAGCAGTACTTC. The rearrangement links TRBV5-4 to TRBJ2-7, with D unresolved. This CDR3 region has 12 residues. Trimming removed 1 base at V and 6 bases at J, with 8 bases between. Germline lookup yields CDR1 SGHNT and CDR2 YYREEE (reference sequence). The full variable domain, with the rest looked up from reference TRBV5-4 and TRBJ2-7, is ETGVTQSPTHLIKTRGQQVTLRCSSQSGHNTVSWYQQALGQGPQFIFQYYREEENGRGNFPPRFSGLQFPNYSSELNVNALELDDSALYLCASSLRAGEQYFGPGTRLTVT.

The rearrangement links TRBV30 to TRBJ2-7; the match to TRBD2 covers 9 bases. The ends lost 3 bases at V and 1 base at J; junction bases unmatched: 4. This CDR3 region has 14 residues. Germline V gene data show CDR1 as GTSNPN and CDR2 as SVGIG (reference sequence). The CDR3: CAWRLAGLSYEQYF. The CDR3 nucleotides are TGTGCCTGGAGACTAGCGGGCTTATCCTACGAGCAGTACTTC.

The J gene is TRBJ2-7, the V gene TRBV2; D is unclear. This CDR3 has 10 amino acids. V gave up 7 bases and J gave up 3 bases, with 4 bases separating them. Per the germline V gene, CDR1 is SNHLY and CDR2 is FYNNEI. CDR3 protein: CASMDYEQYF. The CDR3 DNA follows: TGTGCCAGCATGGACTACGAGCAGTACTTC.

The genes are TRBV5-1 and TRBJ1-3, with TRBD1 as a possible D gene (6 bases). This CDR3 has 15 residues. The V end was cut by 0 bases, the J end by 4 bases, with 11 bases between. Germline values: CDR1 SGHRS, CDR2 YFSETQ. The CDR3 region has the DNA TGCGCCAGCAGCTTGGCCGCAGGGGTCGGAAACACCATATATTTT. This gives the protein CASSLAAGVGNTIYF.

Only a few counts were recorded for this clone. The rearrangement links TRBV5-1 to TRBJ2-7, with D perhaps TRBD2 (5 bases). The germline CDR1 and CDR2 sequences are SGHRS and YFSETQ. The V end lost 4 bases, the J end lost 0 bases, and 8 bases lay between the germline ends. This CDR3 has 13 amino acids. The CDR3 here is CASSRRDSYEQYF. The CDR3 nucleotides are TGCGCCAGCAGCCGTCGGGACTCCTACGAGCAGTACTTC.

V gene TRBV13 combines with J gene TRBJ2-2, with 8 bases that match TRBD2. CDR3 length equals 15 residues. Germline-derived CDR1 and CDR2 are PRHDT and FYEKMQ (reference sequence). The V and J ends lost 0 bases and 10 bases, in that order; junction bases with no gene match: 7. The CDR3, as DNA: TGTGCCAGCAGCTTAGGGGGTAGCGGGACACAGGAGCTGTTTTTT. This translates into CASSLGGSGTQELFF.

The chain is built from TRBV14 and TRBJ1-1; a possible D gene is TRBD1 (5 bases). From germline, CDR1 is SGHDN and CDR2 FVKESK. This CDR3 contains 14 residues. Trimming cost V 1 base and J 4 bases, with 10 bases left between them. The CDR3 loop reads CASSQGLRGTEAFF. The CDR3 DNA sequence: TGTGCCAGCAGCCAAGGACTGAGGGGCACTGAAGCTTTCTTT. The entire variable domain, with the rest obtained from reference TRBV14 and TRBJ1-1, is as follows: EAGVTQFPSHSVIEKGQTVTLRCDPISGHDNLYWYRRVMGKEIKFLLHFVKESKQDESGMPNNRFLAERTGGTYSTLKVQPAELEDSGVYFCASSQGLRGTEAFFGQGTRLTVV.

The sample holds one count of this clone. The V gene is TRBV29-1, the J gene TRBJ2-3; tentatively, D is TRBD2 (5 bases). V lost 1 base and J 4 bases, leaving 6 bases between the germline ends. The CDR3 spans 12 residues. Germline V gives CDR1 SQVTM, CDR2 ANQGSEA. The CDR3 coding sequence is TGCAGCGTTGAAGCACTAGCAGATACGCAGTATTTT. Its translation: CSVEALADTQYF.